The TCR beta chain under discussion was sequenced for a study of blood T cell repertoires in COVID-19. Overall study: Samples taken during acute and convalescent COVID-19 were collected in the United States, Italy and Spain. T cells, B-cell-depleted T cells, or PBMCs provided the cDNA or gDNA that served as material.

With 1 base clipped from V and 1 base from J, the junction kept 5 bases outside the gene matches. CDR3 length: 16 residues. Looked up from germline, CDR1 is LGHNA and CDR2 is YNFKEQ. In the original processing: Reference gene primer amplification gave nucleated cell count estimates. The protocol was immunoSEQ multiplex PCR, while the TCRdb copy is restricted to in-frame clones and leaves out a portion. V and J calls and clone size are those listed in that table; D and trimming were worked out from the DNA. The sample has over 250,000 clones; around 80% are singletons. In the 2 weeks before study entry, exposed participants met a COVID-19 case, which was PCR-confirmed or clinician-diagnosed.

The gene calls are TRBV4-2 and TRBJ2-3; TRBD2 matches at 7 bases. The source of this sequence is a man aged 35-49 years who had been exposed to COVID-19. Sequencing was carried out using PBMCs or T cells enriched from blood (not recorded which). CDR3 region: CASSQGNGGGTDTQYF. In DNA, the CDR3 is TGTGCCAGCAGCCAAGGGAATGGGGGGGGCACAGATACGCAGTATTTT.